The rows below give T cell receptor beta chains drawn from one sample of a study of blood T cell repertoires in COVID-19. The method was immunoSEQ multiplex PCR; TCRdb's version includes in-frame clones alone and lacks a portion of them. The table has roughly 280,000 clones, 80% to 95% seen once. Input material: PBMCs or T cells enriched from blood (not recorded which). These receptors were obtained from a man aged 35 to 55 who had been exposed to COVID-19. Both conserved end residues are part of each CDR3. Fields, in order: V gene, J gene, D gene, clone size, CDR3 DNA, CDR3 protein. A D gene is named only where the DNA matches it firmly. Some rows have no size entry. The others give once, few or many, or a class for an expanded clone.

v_call: TRBV2
j_call: TRBJ1-3
d_call: .
clone_size: .
cdr3_nt: TGTGCCAGCAGTGAAGGCCAGATCCGCTCTGGAAACACCATATATTTT
cdr3_aa: CASSEGQIRSGNTIYF

v_call: TRBV27
j_call: TRBJ1-1
d_call: TRBD1
clone_size: .
cdr3_nt: TGTGCCAGCAGTCTCACTCCGGGACAGGCGAACACTGAAGCTTTCTTT
cdr3_aa: CASSLTPGQANTEAFF

v_call: TRBV28
j_call: TRBJ1-2
d_call: .
clone_size: .
cdr3_nt: TGTGCCAGCAGTTTAGGTACACACAATAACTATGGCTACACCTTC
cdr3_aa: CASSLGTHNNYGYTF

v_call: TRBV6-4
j_call: TRBJ2-7
d_call: .
clone_size: .
cdr3_nt: TGTGCCACCCCGGCCGAACATCACCGGGCGGGCGAGCAGTACTTC
cdr3_aa: CATPAEHHRAGEQYF

v_call: TRBV12-3/TRBV12-4
j_call: TRBJ1-1
d_call: TRBD1
clone_size: .
cdr3_nt: TGTGCCAGCAGCCCCGGGACAGGGAGGGCTTTCTTT
cdr3_aa: CASSPGTGRAFF

v_call: TRBV6-5
j_call: TRBJ1-6
d_call: TRBD1
clone_size: .
cdr3_nt: TGTGCCAGCATGGCAGGGGGAGTATCACCCCTCCACTTT
cdr3_aa: CASMAGGVSPLHF

v_call: TRBV9
j_call: TRBJ2-2
d_call: .
clone_size: .
cdr3_nt: TGTGCCAGCAGCGCGAGGCTAGCCCATTACACCGGGGAGCTGTTTTTT
cdr3_aa: CASSARLAHYTGELFF

v_call: TRBV14
j_call: TRBJ1-2
d_call: TRBD1
clone_size: .
cdr3_nt: TGTGCCAGCAGCCATTTCAAAAGTCAGGGGGCCTATGGCTACACCTTC
cdr3_aa: CASSHFKSQGAYGYTF

v_call: TRBV3-1/TRBV3-2
j_call: TRBJ1-3
d_call: .
clone_size: .
cdr3_nt: TGTGCCAGCAGCCAGAGCTCGACAGTGATCGTCTCTGGAAACACCATATATTTT
cdr3_aa: CASSQSSTVIVSGNTIYF

v_call: TRBV4-1
j_call: TRBJ2-2
d_call: .
clone_size: .
cdr3_nt: TGCGCCAGCAGCCAAGATAGGGGGTACACCGGGGAGCTGTTTTTT
cdr3_aa: CASSQDRGYTGELFF

v_call: TRBV28
j_call: TRBJ1-4
d_call: .
clone_size: .
cdr3_nt: TGTGCCAGCAAGGCGACAGGAGCAACTAATGAAAAACTGTTTTTT
cdr3_aa: CASKATGATNEKLFF

v_call: TRBV5-1
j_call: TRBJ2-1
d_call: TRBD2
clone_size: .
cdr3_nt: TGCGCCAGCACCTTCCTAGCGGGAAGCGACAATGAGCAGTTCTTC
cdr3_aa: CASTFLAGSDNEQFF

v_call: TRBV4-1
j_call: TRBJ2-1
d_call: .
clone_size: .
cdr3_nt: TGCGCCAGCAGCCCCACCCCGCCGGGGGCCTACAATGAGCAGTTCTTC
cdr3_aa: CASSPTPPGAYNEQFF

v_call: TRBV5-6
j_call: TRBJ2-7
d_call: .
clone_size: .
cdr3_nt: TGTGCCAGCAGATCCCGGGAGGGGGCCTCCTACGAGCAGTACTTC
cdr3_aa: CASRSREGASYEQYF

v_call: TRBV28
j_call: TRBJ2-7
d_call: TRBD1
clone_size: .
cdr3_nt: TGTGCCAGCAGTTTCTTGGGACAGAGCAGACGGAACTTC
cdr3_aa: CASSFLGQSRRNF

v_call: TRBV9
j_call: TRBJ1-2
d_call: .
clone_size: .
cdr3_nt: TGTGCCAGCACGGGAGCGGTTGGCTACACCTTC
cdr3_aa: CASTGAVGYTF

v_call: TRBV3-1/TRBV3-2
j_call: TRBJ1-4
d_call: .
clone_size: .
cdr3_nt: TGTGCCAGCAGCCCAGAGGACTTAAATGAAAAACTGTTTTTT
cdr3_aa: CASSPEDLNEKLFF

v_call: TRBV19
j_call: TRBJ2-1
d_call: TRBD2
clone_size: once
cdr3_nt: TGTGCCAGTAGTATAGAGGGCGGGAGAACATTACCGCTCTTC
cdr3_aa: CASSIEGGRTLPLF

v_call: TRBV19
j_call: TRBJ1-2
d_call: TRBD1
clone_size: .
cdr3_nt: TGTGCCAGTAGAAAGGCCAGGGGGAACTATGGCTACACCTTC
cdr3_aa: CASRKARGNYGYTF

v_call: TRBV7-2
j_call: TRBJ1-1
d_call: TRBD1
clone_size: .
cdr3_nt: TGTGCCAGCAGCCCGGACAGGGGGCTAGGTGAAGCTTTCTTT
cdr3_aa: CASSPDRGLGEAFF

v_call: TRBV28
j_call: TRBJ2-2
d_call: .
clone_size: .
cdr3_nt: TGTGCCAGCAGCCTGGCGGGCACCGGGGAGCTGTTTTTT
cdr3_aa: CASSLAGTGELFF

v_call: TRBV10-2
j_call: TRBJ1-1
d_call: .
clone_size: .
cdr3_nt: TGCGCCAGCAGTGCGGGGGTTGGGATGAACACTGAAGCTTTCTTT
cdr3_aa: CASSAGVGMNTEAFF

v_call: TRBV15
j_call: TRBJ1-5
d_call: TRBD1
clone_size: .
cdr3_nt: TGTGCCACCAGCGGACTACAGGGGGATCAACCCCAGCATTTT
cdr3_aa: CATSGLQGDQPQHF

v_call: TRBV5-1
j_call: TRBJ2-3
d_call: TRBD1
clone_size: .
cdr3_nt: TGCGCCAGCAGCTGGGACAGATCTAGCACAGATACGCAGTATTTT
cdr3_aa: CASSWDRSSTDTQYF

v_call: TRBV19
j_call: TRBJ1-1
d_call: .
clone_size: once
cdr3_nt: TGTGCCAGTACCCAGGGGACTGAAGCTTTCTTT
cdr3_aa: CASTQGTEAFF

v_call: TRBV5-1
j_call: TRBJ1-1
d_call: .
clone_size: .
cdr3_nt: TGCGCCAGCAGGGGACGGTCAGGGGCCACTGAAGCTTTCTTT
cdr3_aa: CASRGRSGATEAFF

v_call: TRBV6-4
j_call: TRBJ2-1
d_call: TRBD2
clone_size: once
cdr3_nt: TGTGCCAGCAGTGAAGAGCGGGAGAGCTACAATGAGCAGTTCTTC
cdr3_aa: CASSEERESYNEQFF

v_call: TRBV28
j_call: TRBJ1-1
d_call: .
clone_size: once
cdr3_nt: TGTGCCAGCAGCCGCCGGGGAGGCACTGAAGCTTTCTTT
cdr3_aa: CASSRRGGTEAFF

v_call: TRBV19
j_call: TRBJ1-4
d_call: .
clone_size: .
cdr3_nt: TGTGCCAGTAGTTACAGTACTAATGAAAAACTGTTTTTT
cdr3_aa: CASSYSTNEKLFF

v_call: TRBV28
j_call: TRBJ1-4
d_call: .
clone_size: .
cdr3_nt: TGTGCCAGCAGAATGGACCACAGGACATCCGTTTGGGAAAAACTGTTTTTT
cdr3_aa: CASRMDHRTSVWEKLFF

v_call: TRBV5-1
j_call: TRBJ1-3
d_call: .
clone_size: .
cdr3_nt: TGCGCCAGCAGCATCCCGATAGACTCTGGAAACACCATATATTTT
cdr3_aa: CASSIPIDSGNTIYF

v_call: TRBV3-1/TRBV3-2
j_call: TRBJ2-5
d_call: TRBD2
clone_size: .
cdr3_nt: TGTGCCAGCAGCCCTGGGACTAGCGGGGGTCTTTACCAAGAGACCCAGTACTTC
cdr3_aa: CASSPGTSGGLYQETQYF

v_call: TRBV30
j_call: TRBJ1-6
d_call: TRBD1
clone_size: .
cdr3_nt: TGTGCCTGGAGCCTCGGGACAGTGGGTTCACCCCTCCACTTT
cdr3_aa: CAWSLGTVGSPLHF

v_call: TRBV28
j_call: TRBJ1-5
d_call: .
clone_size: .
cdr3_nt: TGTGCCAGCAGTTTAATGGGTTACGGGAATCAGCCCCAGCATTTT
cdr3_aa: CASSLMGYGNQPQHF

v_call: TRBV28
j_call: TRBJ1-2
d_call: TRBD1
clone_size: .
cdr3_nt: TGTGCCAGCAGTGCAGGGGGCTACTATGGCTACACCTTC
cdr3_aa: CASSAGGYYGYTF

v_call: TRBV14
j_call: TRBJ1-2
d_call: .
clone_size: .
cdr3_nt: TGTGCCAGCAGCCAAGAACATTATACGGGTGCTTTGGGTGGCTACACCTTC
cdr3_aa: CASSQEHYTGALGGYTF

v_call: TRBV3-1/TRBV3-2
j_call: TRBJ1-2
d_call: TRBD1
clone_size: .
cdr3_nt: TGTGCCAGCAGCTGGACAGGGGTTGGCTACACCTTC
cdr3_aa: CASSWTGVGYTF

v_call: TRBV15
j_call: TRBJ2-1
d_call: TRBD2
clone_size: .
cdr3_nt: TGTGCCACCATCCAGAGTTCGGCGGGGGGCTCCTACAATGAGCAGTTCTTC
cdr3_aa: CATIQSSAGGSYNEQFF

v_call: TRBV19
j_call: TRBJ1-5
d_call: .
clone_size: .
cdr3_nt: TGTGCCAGTAGTACCTCCGGGACACTCAGCAATCAGCCCCAGCATTTT
cdr3_aa: CASSTSGTLSNQPQHF

v_call: TRBV5-1
j_call: TRBJ1-6
d_call: .
clone_size: .
cdr3_nt: TGCGCCAGCAGCTTGGCAGGGAGGTCACCCCTCCACTTT
cdr3_aa: CASSLAGRSPLHF

v_call: TRBV24-1
j_call: TRBJ2-2
d_call: .
clone_size: once
cdr3_nt: TGTGCCACCAGTGACAGGAAGCATCTCACCGGGGAGCTGTTTTTT
cdr3_aa: CATSDRKHLTGELFF

v_call: TRBV4-1
j_call: TRBJ2-1
d_call: .
clone_size: .
cdr3_nt: TGCGCCAGCAGCCAAGCCTCTTACAATGAGCAGTTCTTC
cdr3_aa: CASSQASYNEQFF

v_call: TRBV5-1
j_call: TRBJ1-2
d_call: .
clone_size: .
cdr3_nt: TGCGCCAGCAGCTTGAACAGAAACTATGGCTACACCTTC
cdr3_aa: CASSLNRNYGYTF